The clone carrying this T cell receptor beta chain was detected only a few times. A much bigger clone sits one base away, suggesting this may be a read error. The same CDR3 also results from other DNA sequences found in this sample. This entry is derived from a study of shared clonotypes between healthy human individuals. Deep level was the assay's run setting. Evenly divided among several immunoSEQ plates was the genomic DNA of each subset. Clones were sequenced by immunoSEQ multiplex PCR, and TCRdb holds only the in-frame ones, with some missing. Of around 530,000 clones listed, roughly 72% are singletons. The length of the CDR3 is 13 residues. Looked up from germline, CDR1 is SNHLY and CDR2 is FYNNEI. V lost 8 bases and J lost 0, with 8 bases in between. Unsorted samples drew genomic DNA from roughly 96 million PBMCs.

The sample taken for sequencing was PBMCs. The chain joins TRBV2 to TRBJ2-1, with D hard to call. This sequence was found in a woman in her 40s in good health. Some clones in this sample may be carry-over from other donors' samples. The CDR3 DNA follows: TGTGCCAGCTCTGTTGGCTCCTACAATGAGCAGTTCTTC. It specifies CASSVGSYNEQFF.